The next 29 T cell receptor beta chains were all read from a single sample in a study of OX40 agonist ivuxolimab in advanced cancers. TCRdb's copy holds only in-frame clones and misses some; the assay was immunoSEQ multiplex PCR. The sample yields about 84,000 clones, more than 75% seen once. The sample in question was CD4+ or CD8+ T cells sorted from blood, obtained in a trial of the OX40 agonist ivuxolimab. Receptor source: an adult with an advanced solid tumor such as melanoma, head and neck, liver or kidney cancer.

This chain links TRBV4-2 with TRBJ1-4, with 11 bases aligning to TRBD1. Germline-derived CDR1 and CDR2 are LGHNA and YNFKEQ. V shed 2 bases and J 6 bases; nucleotides not matched to a gene: 5. The CDR3 covers 16 residues. CDR3 in DNA: TGTGCCAGCAGCCAACAAACGGGACAGGGGGATGAAAAACTGTTTTTT. Amino acid sequence: CASSQQTGQGDEKLFF.

This CDR3 is CASSIAVASTDTQYF. The CDR3 DNA sequence: TGTGCCAGTAGTATAGCAGTTGCTAGCACAGATACGCAGTATTTT. The V gene is TRBV19, the J gene TRBJ2-3; the D is unclear. This CDR3 has 15 residues. V lost 1 base, J lost 0 bases, and 8 bases lay in between. The germline gives CDR1 LNHDA, CDR2 SQIVND (reference sequence).

This chain joins TRBV5-1 and TRBJ1-3; TRBD1 agrees at 8 bases. CDR1 is SGHRS, CDR2 YFSETQ, per germline. The CDR3 runs 16 residues. The J segment lost 0 bases and the V segment lost 4 bases, leaving 6 bases of the junction unmatched. This CDR3 is CASSVGTGLSGNTIYF. CDR3 sequence (DNA): TGCGCCAGCAGCGTTGGGACAGGCCTCTCTGGAAACACCATATATTTT.

V is TRBV5-8 and J is TRBJ1-6; D remains unclear. CDR1 and CDR2 from the germline V gene are SGHTS and YDEGEE. V lost 4 bases to trimming and J lost 0 bases, with 11 bases between them. This CDR3 is built from 16 residues. The CDR3 protein is CASSPSASSYNSPLHF. The CDR3 bases are TGTGCCAGCAGCCCCAGTGCCAGCTCCTATAATTCACCCCTCCACTTT.

Points on this clone: This sample also contains other DNA sequences that code for the same CDR3. The chain is built from TRBV18 and TRBJ1-1; TRBD1 is a possible D gene (6 bases). V was trimmed by 0 bases and J by 0 bases, leaving 17 bases between them. There are 18 residues in the CDR3. Per germline, CDR1 KGHSH and CDR2 LQKENI. The CDR3 protein is CASSPPGQPPTMNTEAFF. The CDR3 coding sequence is TGTGCCAGCTCACCACCGGGACAACCTCCTACCATGAACACTGAAGCTTTCTTT.

This clone was counted a few times. The V call is TRBV6-5, the J call TRBJ2-5, with D tentatively TRBD1 (5 bases). The V gene lost 0 bases and the J gene lost 1 base, with 12 bases spanning the gap. Germline V gene sequence: CDR1 MNHEY, CDR2 SVGAGI. The CDR3 consists of 16 residues. CDR3 in DNA: TGTGCCAGCAGTTACTCGCAAGGGGTACCCCAAGAGACCCAGTACTTC. Translation gives CASSYSQGVPQETQYF.

This chain links TRBV29-1 with TRBJ1-2; D remains unclear. The CDR3 is made up of 13 amino acids. Trimming took off 6 bases at V and 4 bases at J, with 15 bases between the two ends. The V gene's germline CDR1 is SQVTM and CDR2 ANQGSEA. The CDR3, as DNA: TGCAGCGTCGCCCGGGGAGCTTCCTATGGCTACACCTTC. Translation: CSVARGASYGYTF.

The chain has TRBV6-5 and TRBJ2-1, with a possible D match to TRBD1 (6 bases). The germline CDR1 and CDR2 sequences are MNHEY and SVGAGI. The CDR3 spans 13 residues. Deletions cut 4 bases from V and 10 bases from J, with 14 bases between. In DNA form, the CDR3 reads TGTGCCAGCAGTTTCACAGGGTTCCGGGAGCAGTTCTTC. Its translation is CASSFTGFREQFF.

This clone was observed a handful of times. The rearrangement uses TRBV29-1 and TRBJ2-3; D might be TRBD1 (6 bases). CDR3 size: 16 residues. The germline V gene has CDR1 SQVTM and CDR2 ANQGSEA. V lost 1 base and J lost 0, with 14 bases in between. CDR3 sequence reads: CSVEGGRGTSTDTQYF. CDR3 sequence (DNA): TGCAGCGTTGAAGGGGGCAGGGGAACTAGCACAGATACGCAGTATTTT.

V and J are TRBV11-2 and TRBJ2-7, with D possibly being TRBD2 (6 bases). From germline, CDR1 is SGHAT and CDR2 FQNNGV. V gave up 1 base and J gave up 4 bases, with 8 bases separating them. The CDR3 extends over 13 amino acids. CDR3 sequence: CASSLGGVYEQYV. The CDR3 DNA follows: TGTGCCAGCAGCTTAGGGGGGGTTTACGAGCAGTACGTC.

The V and J genes are TRBV7-9 and TRBJ1-1; no reliable D call. From germline, CDR1 is SEHNR and CDR2 FQNEAQ (reference sequence). The germline V and J ends were trimmed by 3 bases and 0 bases, with 8 bases remaining between them. The CDR3 sequence is 14 residues long. The CDR3 coding sequence is TGTGCCAGCAGCTTTACTGCCTTGAACACTGAAGCTTTCTTT. Its translation is CASSFTALNTEAFF.

V is TRBV5-5 and J is TRBJ2-7; no clear D gene. This CDR3 region has 15 residues. CDR1 is SGHKS, CDR2 YYEKEE, per germline (reference sequence). V was cut by 2 bases and J by 0 bases, with 12 bases left in between. The CDR3 DNA is TGTGCCAGCAGCTTTGTAGGAAGGAGCTCCTACGAGCAGTACGTC. Translating gives CASSFVGRSSYEQYV.

The gene calls are TRBV19 and TRBJ2-3; 13 bases map to TRBD2. Germline V gene data show CDR1 as LNHDA and CDR2 as SQIVND (reference sequence). The V gene end was trimmed by 2 bases and the J gene end by 3 bases; junction bases not matched to a gene: 5. The CDR3 length is 17 residues. Here the CDR3 reads CASSIKGLAGSTDTQYF. As DNA, the CDR3 is TGTGCCAGTAGTATAAAGGGACTAGCGGGATCAACAGATACGCAGTATTTT.

The J gene is TRBJ1-2, the V gene TRBV28; D possibly corresponds to TRBD1 (5 bases). Germline assignment: CDR1 MDHEN and CDR2 SYDVKM. Trimming cost V 2 bases and J 4 bases, with 8 bases left between them. There are 13 residues in the CDR3. The CDR3, as DNA: TGTGCCAGCAGTTTAGACAGTATCTATGGCTACACCTTC. Amino acid sequence: CASSLDSIYGYTF.

This rearrangement joins TRBV6-5 to TRBJ2-6; D remains unclear. Per germline, CDR1 MNHEY and CDR2 SVGAGI. The CDR3 is 14 amino acids. Trimming cost V 5 bases and J 1 base, with 6 bases left between them. CDR3 DNA: TGTGCCAGCAGTACCATGTCTGGGGCCAACGTCCTGACTTTC. Translated: CASSTMSGANVLTF.

Only a few counts were recorded for this clone. The rearrangement uses TRBV5-4 and TRBJ1-6; no definite D call. The CDR3 contains 14 residues. Trimming took off 4 bases at V and 2 bases at J, with 7 bases between the two ends. Germline V lookup: CDR1 SGHNT, CDR2 YYREEE (reference sequence). The CDR3 spells CASSQDAYNSPLHF. CDR3 DNA: TGTGCCAGCAGCCAGGACGCCTATAATTCACCCCTCCACTTT.

V gene TRBV4-3 combines with J gene TRBJ2-1, with unresolved D. V was clipped by 1 base and J by 5 bases, with 12 bases between them. The CDR3 runs to 15 residues. The germline V gene has CDR1 LGHNA and CDR2 YSLEER. This chain's CDR3 is CASSQGTYNHNEQFF. The CDR3 DNA reads as TGCGCCAGCAGCCAAGGAACCTACAACCACAATGAGCAGTTCTTC.

Notes on this clone: Other DNA variants within this sample encode the same CDR3. The chain carries TRBV7-2 and TRBJ1-5, with 7 bases lining up with TRBD1. Trimming removed 4 bases from V and 6 bases from J; junction bases left unmatched: 6. The CDR3 totals 14 residues. From germline, CDR1 is SGHTA and CDR2 FQGNSA. CDR3: CASSSRQGSQPQHF. The CDR3 DNA sequence: TGTGCCAGCAGCTCCCGACAGGGCAGTCAGCCCCAGCATTTT.

The V and J genes are TRBV6-4 and TRBJ1-2; perhaps TRBD1 as D (6 bases). Trimming left V 6 bases short and J 5 bases short, with 19 bases between. Looked up from germline, CDR1 is MRHNA and CDR2 is SNTAGT. This CDR3 spans 15 amino acids. In nucleotides, the CDR3 is TGTGCCAGCAGCGATCAAGCCGGACAGCTTTATGGCTACACCTTC. Amino acid sequence: CASSDQAGQLYGYTF.

The CDR3 loop reads CASSQAQGIIYGYTF. CDR3 nucleotide sequence: TGTGCCAGCAGCCAAGCACAGGGGATAATCTATGGCTACACCTTC. The chain uses TRBV4-2 and TRBJ1-2, with 7 bases that match TRBD1. Germline V CDR1 and CDR2: LGHNA, YNFKEQ. There are 15 residues in the CDR3. V shed 1 base, J shed 4 bases, and the junction held 6 bases outside the gene matches.

This sequence joins TRBV7-9 and TRBJ2-2; TRBD1 might be the D (6 bases). CDR3 length: 14 amino acids. The V and J ends lost 2 bases and 4 bases respectively, with 8 bases between them. Germline CDR1 is SEHNR and CDR2 is FQNEAQ (reference sequence). CDR3 sequence reads: CASSLQGITGELFF. The CDR3, as DNA: TGTGCCAGCAGCTTACAGGGGATCACCGGGGAGCTGTTTTTT. Together with reference TRBV7-9 and TRBJ2-2, the CDR3 gives the full variable domain: DTGVSQNPRHKITKRGQNVTFRCDPISEHNRLYWYRQTLGQGPEFLTYFQNEAQLEKSRLLSDRFSAERPKGSFSTLEIQRTEQGDSAMYLCASSLQGITGELFFGEGSRLTVL.

This chain links TRBV10-3 with TRBJ1-1; no definite D call. V was clipped by 3 bases and J by 0 bases, with 5 bases between them. The length of the CDR3 is 13 residues. Germline V gives CDR1 ENHRY, CDR2 SYGVKD. CDR3 coding DNA: TGTGCCATCAGTGATCAAGTGAACACTGAAGCTTTCTTT. Its translation: CAISDQVNTEAFF.

The rearrangement links TRBV27 to TRBJ1-2; D ambiguous. V was pared by 2 bases and J by 7 bases, with 17 bases between. Germline assignment: CDR1 MNHEY and CDR2 SMNVEV (reference sequence). The CDR3 has 15 residues. CDR3 DNA: TGTGCCAGCAGTTTAGGTTGGGAGCCAAGCGGTGGCTACACCTTC. Encoded protein: CASSLGWEPSGGYTF.

About this clone: Other DNA sequences in the sample encode the same CDR3. The chain combines TRBV7-2 with TRBJ1-5, with a weak D call TRBD1 (6 bases). The ends were cut back, 5 bases at V and 1 base at J, with 12 bases in the middle. The CDR3 contains 15 residues. CDR1 is SGHTA, CDR2 FQGNSA, per germline. The CDR3 spells CASSPRTGSNQPQHF. The CDR3 DNA reads as TGTGCCAGCAGCCCCAGAACAGGGAGCAATCAGCCCCAGCATTTT. The variable domain in full, completed from reference TRBV7-2 and TRBJ1-5, reads GAGVSQSPSNKVTEKGKDVELRCDPISGHTALYWYRQSLGQGLEFLIYFQGNSAPDKSGLPSDRFSAERTGGSVSTLTIQRTQQEDSAVYLCASSPRTGSNQPQHFGDGTRLSIL.

This chain connects TRBV2 to TRBJ2-2; 7 bases line up with TRBD1. The germline gives CDR1 SNHLY, CDR2 FYNNEI. The CDR3 loop spans 15 amino acids. V gave up 10 bases and J gave up 4 bases; unmatched junction bases: 12. Here the CDR3 reads CATSRGAGGTGELFF. The DNA of the CDR3 is TGTGCCACCTCCAGAGGGGCAGGGGGCACCGGGGAGCTGTTTTTT.

The V call is TRBV6-5, the J call TRBJ2-3; TRBD1 aligns across 7 bases. Germline lookup yields CDR1 MNHEY and CDR2 SVGAGI. Losses at the gene ends were 0 bases for V and 7 bases for J; bases not matched to a gene: 10. The CDR3 runs 16 residues. CDR3 amino acids: CASSYSDQGVRNTQYF. The CDR3 DNA follows: TGTGCCAGCAGTTACTCGGACCAGGGGGTGAGGAATACGCAGTATTTT.

The rearrangement uses TRBV15 and TRBJ1-1; no firm D call. This CDR3 is built from 15 residues. Germline CDR1 is LNHNV and CDR2 is YYDKDF (reference sequence). Trimming removed 2 bases from V and 4 bases from J, with 14 bases in between. CDR3 nucleotides: TGTGCCACCAGCAGACGCCCCCTCGGAAGCACTGAAGCTTTCTTT. Protein sequence: CATSRRPLGSTEAFF. Combining the CDR3 with reference TRBV15 and TRBJ1-1 gives the whole variable domain DAMVIQNPRYQVTQFGKPVTLSCSQTLNHNVMYWYQQKSSQAPKLLFHYYDKDFNNEADTPDNFQSRRPNTSFCFLDIRSPGLGDTAMYLCATSRRPLGSTEAFFGQGTRLTVV.

CDR3 sequence: CASSISGGNYNEQFF. The CDR3 nucleotides read TGTGCCAGTAGTATTAGCGGGGGTAACTACAATGAGCAGTTCTTC. The rearrangement joins TRBV19 to TRBJ2-1, with 9 positions matching TRBD2. The CDR3 is 15 amino acids. The J segment lost 3 bases and the V segment lost 3 bases, leaving 3 bases of the junction unmatched. Germline V lookup: CDR1 LNHDA, CDR2 SQIVND (reference sequence).

The J gene is TRBJ2-2, the V gene TRBV28; TRBD1 matches at 9 bases. The V gene end was trimmed by 3 bases and the J gene end by 4 bases; junction bases not matched to a gene: 9. Germline V gene lookup returns CDR1 MDHEN and CDR2 SYDVKM. The CDR3 runs 17 residues. The CDR3 nucleotides read TGTGCCAGCAGTTTTTCGCTGGGACAGGGTCTCACCGGGGAGCTGTTTTTT. Translated: CASSFSLGQGLTGELFF.